The clone carrying this TCR beta chain was seen many times. Its specificity is not known. The record originates from a study of Graves' ophthalmopathy and Graves' hyperthyroidism. Study summary: Investigators collected peripheral blood at initial diagnosis, before any treatment was given. Study findings and constraints: Most thyroid-expanded clonotypes exceeding 0.001 frequency were also found in blood.

The stable label applied to hyperthyroidism with no ophthalmopathy within 18 months of follow-up. Other autoimmune diseases, uncontrolled infections, pregnancy or lactation excluded patients from enrollment. Amplified TCR beta CDR3 regions were obtained using RNA transcripts as template. Investigators did first-round RT-PCR with HTBI primers, then second-round multiplex PCR. TCRdb redid the calling of the multiplex PCR reads with MiXCR, one entry per CDR3 protein. The data contain some 380,000 distinct CDR3 sequences, 15% of them singletons. The CDR3 extends over 14 amino acids. Germline assignment: CDR1 SNHLY and CDR2 FYNNEI. V was clipped by 7 bases and J by 1 base, with 10 bases between them.

The specimen sequenced was peripheral blood. This chain connects TRBV2 to TRBJ2-2, with a possible D match to TRBD1 (5 bases). This sequence was found in a woman under 30 with stable Graves' hyperthyroidism. The CDR3 loop is CASNPDRNTGELFF. In DNA, the CDR3 is TGTGCCAGCAACCCCGACAGGAACACCGGGGAGCTGTTTTTT.